The 17 T cell receptor beta chains listed next were all sequenced from one sample in a study of T cells after yellow fever vaccination. TCRdb re-analysed the 5' RACE reads in MiXCR, keeping a single row per CDR3 protein. The sample carries hundreds of thousands of distinct CDR3 sequences, about 6% recorded once. The specimen was PBMCs, collected 5 days after the yellow fever booster vaccination. The origin of the receptors is a man younger than 40 who received the YFV17D yellow fever vaccine.

At least ten counts were recorded for this clonotype. The V gene is TRBV5-1, the J gene TRBJ2-1; D not certain. Trimming cost V 0 bases and J 0 bases, with 7 bases left between them. The CDR3 totals 15 residues. Germline assignment: CDR1 SGHRS and CDR2 YFSETQ. The CDR3 DNA reads as TGCGCCAGCAGCTTGGGAGTGGGCTCCTACAATGAGCAGTTCTTC. The encoded protein is CASSLGVGSYNEQFF.

At least ten counts were recorded for this clonotype. This rearrangement joins TRBV10-3 to TRBJ1-1; D gene unclear. The CDR3 contains 13 residues. Between the trimmed V and J ends, which lost 2 bases and 6 bases, there was a span of 10 bases. From germline, CDR1 is ENHRY and CDR2 SYGVKD. CDR3 DNA: TGTGCCATCAGTGAGGGGAGGGAATCTGAAGCTTTCTTT. Amino acids: CAISEGRESEAFF.

This clonotype has at least ten counts. This sequence joins TRBV7-4 and TRBJ2-7; weak D call: TRBD1 (6 bases). With 6 bases removed from V and 1 base from J, the gap between germline ends came to 13 bases. The germline CDR1 and CDR2 sequences are SGHVT and SQSDAQ. The CDR3 runs 14 residues. The DNA of the CDR3 is TGTGCCAGCAGTCTCTACAGGGATTCCTACGAGCAGTACTTC. Its translation is CASSLYRDSYEQYF.

The J gene is TRBJ2-3, the V gene TRBV7-9, with 11 bases fitting TRBD1. The length of the CDR3 is 16 residues. Germline CDR1 is SEHNR and CDR2 is FQNEAQ (reference sequence). The V gene end was trimmed by 5 bases and the J gene end by 3 bases; junction bases not matched to a gene: 7. The CDR3 DNA sequence: TGTGCCAGCAGCGTTAGAGGACAGGGGGCGACAGATACGCAGTATTTT. This sequence encodes CASSVRGQGATDTQYF.

V usage is TRBV5-1 and J usage is TRBJ2-1; TRBD1 matches at 9 bases. The ends lost 0 bases at V and 4 bases at J; junction bases unmatched: 8. There are 17 residues in the CDR3. Germline V gene data show CDR1 as SGHRS and CDR2 as YFSETQ. CDR3 protein: CASSLEGRTGEYNEQFF. The DNA for the CDR3 is TGCGCCAGCAGCTTGGAGGGGCGGACAGGGGAGTACAATGAGCAGTTCTTC. The full variable domain, with the rest looked up from reference TRBV5-1 and TRBJ2-1, is KAGVTQTPRYLIKTRGQQVTLSCSPISGHRSVSWYQQTPGQGLQFLFEYFSETQRNKGNFPGRFSGRQFSNSRSEMNVSTLELGDSALYLCASSLEGRTGEYNEQFFGPGTRLTVL.

This sequence joins TRBV20-1 and TRBJ1-6; tentatively, D is TRBD1 (6 bases). CDR3 length equals 15 residues. V gave up 1 base and J gave up 10 bases, with 17 bases separating them. Germline V gives CDR1 DFQATT, CDR2 SNEGSKA (reference sequence). CDR3 residues: CSARGRPAQGSPLHF. Here the CDR3 DNA reads TGCAGTGCTAGAGGGAGGCCGGCACAGGGATCACCCCTCCACTTT.

This clonotype was counted between two and nine times. The chain couples TRBV12-3 or TRBV12-4 to TRBJ2-1; no definite D call. The CDR3 totals 13 residues. V lost 3 bases and J lost 9, with 12 bases in between. CDR3 DNA: TGTGCCAGCAGTTTGGCCCAAGATGGTGAGCAGTTCTTC. Translated, it gives CASSLAQDGEQFF.

Many counts were recorded for this clonotype. This chain connects TRBV6-1 to TRBJ2-5, with D tentatively TRBD2 (6 bases). Trimming left V 10 bases short and J 9 bases short, with 24 bases between. CDR3 length equals 14 residues. In germline, CDR1 is MNHNS, CDR2 SASEGT. The CDR3 is CATQDRSRGGAQYF. For the CDR3, the DNA is TGTGCCACCCAAGACCGGTCCCGCGGAGGGGCCCAGTACTTC.

The V call is TRBV9, the J call TRBJ2-7, with D maybe TRBD1 (6 bases). Germline lookup yields CDR1 SGDLS and CDR2 YYNGEE. V was shortened by 0 bases and J by 3 bases, with 16 bases between the two germline ends. The CDR3 is made up of 16 amino acids. CDR3 bases: TGTGCCAGCAGCGTAGGTCCAGGGACAAATCTCTACGAGCAGTACTTC. Translated, it gives CASSVGPGTNLYEQYF. Filled out from reference TRBV9 and TRBJ2-7, the complete variable domain reads DSGVTQTPKHLITATGQRVTLRCSPRSGDLSVYWYQQSLDQGLQFLIQYYNGEERAKGNILERFSAQQFPDLHSELNLSSLELGDSALYFCASSVGPGTNLYEQYFGPGTRLTVT.

This clonotype has at least ten counts. The chain joins TRBV7-2 to TRBJ1-2, with 7 positions matching TRBD1. CDR1 and CDR2 (germline): SGHTA, FQGNSA. Trimming at V came to 2 bases and at J to 13 bases, leaving 7 bases not matched to a gene. The length of the CDR3 is 12 residues. The CDR3 loop is CASSLSEDRATF. Here the CDR3 DNA reads TGTGCCAGCAGCTTATCCGAAGACAGGGCCACCTTC. Full variable domain (rest looked up from reference TRBV7-2 and TRBJ1-2): GAGVSQSPSNKVTEKGKDVELRCDPISGHTALYWYRQSLGQGLEFLIYFQGNSAPDKSGLPSDRFSAERTGGSVSTLTIQRTQQEDSAVYLCASSLSEDRATFGSGTRLTVV.

With regard to this clonotype: A clone one base away is much larger, so this may be a read error. The missing conserved phenylalanine or tryptophan at the end of this CDR3 makes a read error likely. The chain uses TRBV15 and TRBJ2-7, with 7 bases fitting TRBD2. This CDR3 spans 14 amino acids. J was trimmed by 4 bases and V by 5 bases; bases with no gene match: 8. Germline V gives CDR1 LNHNV, CDR2 YYDKDF (reference sequence). The CDR3 region has the DNA TGTGCCACCAGCCTTCCAGGACTAGTGTACGAGCAGTACATC. This gives the protein CATSLPGLVYEQYI.

This clonotype was seen repeatedly, ten times or more. The chain joins TRBV9 to TRBJ2-5; D gene unclear. CDR1 and CDR2 (germline): SGDLS, YYNGEE. CDR3 length: 13 residues. Trimming shortened V by 2 bases and J by 3 bases, and 8 bases separated the two germline ends. This CDR3 is CASSVSPEETQYF. The CDR3 region has the DNA TGTGCCAGCAGCGTGAGCCCCGAAGAGACCCAGTACTTC.

Regarding this clonotype: Mismatch with germline at one junction end may stem from a read error. This sequence joins TRBV3-1 and TRBJ2-1, with 14 bases matching TRBD2. The CDR3 has 18 residues. The V gene's germline CDR1 is LGHDT and CDR2 YNNKEL (reference sequence). CDR3 residues: CASSKGTSGRSSCNEQFF. The CDR3 coding sequence is TGTGCCAGCAGCAAAGGGACTAGCGGGAGAAGCTCCTGCAATGAGCAGTTCTTC.

In its sample, this clonotype was seen many times. The CDR3 is CSVTQGRGNTEAFF. CDR3 nucleotides: TGCAGCGTTACACAGGGTCGGGGCAACACTGAAGCTTTCTTT. The chain combines TRBV29-1 with TRBJ1-1; D perhaps matches TRBD1 (6 bases). This CDR3 contains 14 residues. Germline V gene sequence: CDR1 SQVTM, CDR2 ANQGSEA. The V end lost 5 bases, the J end lost 2 bases, and 15 bases lay between the germline ends. The complete variable domain, with remaining parts taken from reference TRBV29-1 and TRBJ1-1, reads SAVISQKPSRDICQRGTSLTIQCQVDSQVTMMFWYRQQPGQSLTLIATANQGSEATYESGFVIDKFPISRPNLTFSTLTVSNMSPEDSSIYLCSVTQGRGNTEAFFGQGTRLTVV.

This clonotype was counted many times. The rearrangement uses TRBV27 and TRBJ1-4; the D is unclear. Trimming stripped 4 bases from V and 13 bases from J, with 19 bases between. The V gene's germline CDR1 is MNHEY and CDR2 SMNVEV (reference sequence). The CDR3 contains 14 residues. DNA for the CDR3: TGTGCCAGCAGTTCATGGGGTAATGAGAAACTACTGTTTTTT. It specifies CASSSWGNEKLLFF. The whole variable domain, remainder taken from reference TRBV27 and TRBJ1-4, is EAQVTQNPRYLITVTGKKLTVTCSQNMNHEYMSWYRQDPGLGLRQIYYSMNVEVTDKGDVPEGYKVSRKEKRNFPLILESPSPNQTSLYFCASSSWGNEKLLFFGSGTQLSVL.

This clonotype appeared a few times. This chain joins TRBV6-2 or TRBV6-3 and TRBJ2-7; TRBD1 agrees at 10 bases. Germline V gene lookup returns CDR1 MNHEY and CDR2 SVGEGT. The CDR3 sequence is 15 residues long. The V gene end was trimmed by 6 bases and the J gene end by 2 bases; junction bases not matched to a gene: 7. CDR3 protein: CASSRPGQGTYEQYF. The CDR3 DNA sequence: TGTGCCAGCAGCCGCCCGGGACAGGGGACCTACGAGCAGTACTTC.

Note on this clonotype: This could be a read error, since a much larger clone is one nucleotide away. The chain uses TRBV3-1 and TRBJ2-5; possibly TRBD2 for D (6 bases). This CDR3 contains 15 residues. Germline-derived CDR1 and CDR2 are LGHDT and YNNKEL (reference sequence). In DNA form, the CDR3 reads TGTGCCACCAGCCAAGATCGACAGCGGGAAGAGACCCAGTACTTC. Translating gives CATSQDRQREETQYF.